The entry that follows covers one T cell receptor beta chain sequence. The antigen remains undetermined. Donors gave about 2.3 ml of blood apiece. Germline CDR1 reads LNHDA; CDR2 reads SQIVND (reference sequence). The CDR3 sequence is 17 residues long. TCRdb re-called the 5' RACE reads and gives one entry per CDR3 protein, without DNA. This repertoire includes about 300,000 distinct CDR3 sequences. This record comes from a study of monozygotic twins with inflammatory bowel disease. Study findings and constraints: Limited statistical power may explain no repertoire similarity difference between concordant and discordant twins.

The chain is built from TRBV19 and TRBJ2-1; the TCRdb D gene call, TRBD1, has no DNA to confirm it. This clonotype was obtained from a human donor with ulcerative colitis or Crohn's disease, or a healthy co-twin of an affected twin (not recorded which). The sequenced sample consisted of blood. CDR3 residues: CASSSITGGSSYNEQFF.